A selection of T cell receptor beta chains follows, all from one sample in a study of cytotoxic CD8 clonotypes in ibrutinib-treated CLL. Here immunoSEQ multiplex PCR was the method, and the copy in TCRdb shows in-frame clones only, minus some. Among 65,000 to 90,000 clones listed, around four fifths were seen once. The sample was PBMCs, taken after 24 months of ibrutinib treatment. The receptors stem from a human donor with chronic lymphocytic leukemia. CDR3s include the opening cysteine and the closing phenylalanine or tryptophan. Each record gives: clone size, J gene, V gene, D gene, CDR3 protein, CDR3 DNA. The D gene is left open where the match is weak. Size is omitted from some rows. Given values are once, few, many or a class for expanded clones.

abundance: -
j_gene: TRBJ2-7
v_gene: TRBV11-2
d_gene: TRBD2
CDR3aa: CASSLLAGGPPDEQYF
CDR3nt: TGTGCCAGCAGCTTACTAGCGGGAGGGCCCCCCGACGAGCAGTACTTC

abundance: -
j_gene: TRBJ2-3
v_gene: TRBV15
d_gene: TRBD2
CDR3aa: CATSYPAGGADTQYF
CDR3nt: TGTGCCACCAGCTATCCAGCGGGAGGGGCAGATACGCAGTATTTT

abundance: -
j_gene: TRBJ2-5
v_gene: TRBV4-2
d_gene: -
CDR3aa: CASSQDGGGAETQYF
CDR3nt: TGTGCCAGCAGCCAAGATGGAGGGGGCGCCGAGACCCAGTACTTC

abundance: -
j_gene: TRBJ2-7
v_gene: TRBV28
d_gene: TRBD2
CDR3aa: CASSFSPSGRVTYEQYF
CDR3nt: TGTGCCAGCAGTTTTAGCCCTAGCGGGAGGGTCACCTACGAGCAGTACTTC

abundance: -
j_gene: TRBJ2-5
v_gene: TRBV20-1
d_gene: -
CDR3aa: CSAAFQETQYF
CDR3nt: TGCAGTGCTGCGTTCCAAGAGACCCAGTACTTC

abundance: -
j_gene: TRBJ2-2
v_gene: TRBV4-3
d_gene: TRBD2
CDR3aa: CASSQDPSGNTGELFF
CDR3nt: TGCGCCAGCAGCCAAGACCCTAGCGGGAACACCGGGGAGCTGTTTTTT

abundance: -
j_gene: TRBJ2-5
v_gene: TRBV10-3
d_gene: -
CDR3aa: CAISDLAGQAETQYF
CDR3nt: TGTGCCATCAGTGACCTGGCCGGTCAGGCAGAGACCCAGTACTTC

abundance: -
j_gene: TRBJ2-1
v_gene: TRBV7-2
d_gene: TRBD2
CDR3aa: CASSSSGNPGEQFF
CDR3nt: TGTGCCAGCAGCTCGAGCGGGAATCCAGGTGAGCAGTTCTTC

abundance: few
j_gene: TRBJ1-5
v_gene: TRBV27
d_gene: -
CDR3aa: CASSHSNQPQHF
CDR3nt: TGTGCCAGCAGTCACAGCAATCAGCCCCAGCATTTT

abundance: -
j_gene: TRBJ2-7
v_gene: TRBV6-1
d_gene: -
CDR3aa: CASSPQRTSYEQYF
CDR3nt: TGTGCCAGCAGTCCACAGCGAACATCCTACGAGCAGTACTTC

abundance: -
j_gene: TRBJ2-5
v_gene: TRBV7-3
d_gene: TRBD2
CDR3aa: CASSLDRGSETQYF
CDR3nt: TGTGCCAGCAGCTTAGATCGCGGGAGTGAGACCCAGTACTTC

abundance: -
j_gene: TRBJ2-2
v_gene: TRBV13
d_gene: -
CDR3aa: CASSVGTANTGELFF
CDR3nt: TGTGCCAGCAGCGTCGGGACGGCGAACACCGGGGAGCTGTTTTTT

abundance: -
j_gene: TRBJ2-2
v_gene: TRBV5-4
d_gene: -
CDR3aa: CASSPWEGELFF
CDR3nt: TGTGCCAGCAGTCCCTGGGAAGGGGAGCTGTTTTTT

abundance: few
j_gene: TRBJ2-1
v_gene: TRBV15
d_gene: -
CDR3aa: CATREWGNNEQFF
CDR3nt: TGTGCCACCAGGGAGTGGGGAAACAATGAGCAGTTCTTC

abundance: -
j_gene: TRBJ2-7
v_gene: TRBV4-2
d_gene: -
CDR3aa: CASSQDVRSWPYEQYF
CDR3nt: TGTGCCAGCAGCCAAGACGTGAGAAGCTGGCCCTACGAGCAGTACTTC

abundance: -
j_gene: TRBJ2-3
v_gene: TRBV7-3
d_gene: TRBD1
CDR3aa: CASSRTPGGAFDTQYF
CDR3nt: TGTGCCAGCAGCCGAACCCCAGGGGGCGCGTTTGATACGCAGTATTTT

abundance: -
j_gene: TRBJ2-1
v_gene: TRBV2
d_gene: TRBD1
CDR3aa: CASSGDRGVDEQFF
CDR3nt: TGTGCCAGCAGTGGGGACAGGGGGGTCGATGAGCAGTTCTTC

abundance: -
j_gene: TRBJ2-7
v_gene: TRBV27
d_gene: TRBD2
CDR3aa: CASSLTSGSIGEQYF
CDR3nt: TGTGCCAGCAGCCTGACTAGCGGGAGTATCGGCGAGCAGTACTTC

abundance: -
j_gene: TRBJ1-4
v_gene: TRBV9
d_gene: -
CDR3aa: CASSAAPGESREKLFF
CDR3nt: TGTGCCAGCAGCGCGGCTCCGGGAGAGTCCCGGGAAAAACTGTTTTTT

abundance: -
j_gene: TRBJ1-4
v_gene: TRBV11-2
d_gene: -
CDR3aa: CASSVSLDLGEKLFF
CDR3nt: TGTGCCAGCAGCGTCTCTCTGGATCTGGGAGAAAAACTGTTTTTT